This T cell receptor (beta chain) was identified in a study of metastatic and nonmetastatic thyroid tumors (TCRdb year 2020). Notes on the research overall: For patients with malignant and with benign thyroid disease, the researchers compared repertoires between peripheral blood samples and tumor or nodule tissue samples.

The library was prepared using PCR. This sample was sequenced with an Illumina HiSeq 4000. High-throughput sequencing was used to profile the CDR3 region of the TCR beta-chain in every patient. The original pipeline was this. The researchers built a classifier to tell apart papillary thyroid cancer patients with distant metastasis, based on CDR3 differences among clinicopathological groups. The Shannon index was used to assess repertoire diversity, and the Morisita-Horn index was used to assess tumor-blood repertoire similarity. TCRdb reprocessed the public reads (quality trimming at Q25 with fastp, clone calling with MiXCR) and kept in-frame beta chains. The V and J calls follow TCRdb's processing rather than the paper's. Counted in this sample were more than 8,000 clones; about a quarter of them appeared once. 15% to 18% of the sample rests with the top ten. None of the patients had been given any treatment before thyroid surgery. Using T-cell receptor beta sequencing, the study looked back at clinical samples from patients collected from the early 2010s to the late 2010s.

As concerns this clone: This clone's antigen is unknown. No quality values exist for individual bases; no much larger clone is one base distant.

Paper-wide results and their limitations: In both blood and tumor samples, TCR beta diversity was reported to be significantly higher in malignant tumors than in benign nodules.

Sequencing used tumor tissue. The TCR originated in a female donor with papillary thyroid cancer or a benign thyroid nodule (not recorded which). Some clones in this sample may be carry-over from other donors' samples.

The DNA is TGTGCCAGCAGCGTTAGCGACACCGGGGAGCTGTTTTTT. Translated, this is CASSVSDTGELFF. In this chain, TRBV9 is recombined with TRBJ2-2; a tentative D call is TRBD2 (5 bases match). CDR1 SGDLS and CDR2 YYNGEE were looked up in the germline V gene. The CDR3 runs 13 amino acids, cysteine and phenylalanine included. CDR3 DNA only is kept here, 39 bases in frame from base 1. A distance of 5 bases separates the germline ends of V and J, which lose 2 bases and 3 bases respectively.